The rows below give T cell receptor beta chains drawn from one sample of a study of blood T cells in healthy people across ages. TCRdb reprocessed the 5' RACE reads via MiXCR and lists one record per CDR3 protein. The table lists some 900,000 distinct CDR3 sequences, 45% to 50% of them singletons. Material: blood. The receptor set was obtained from a man aged 25-45 years in good health. CDR3s include the opening cysteine and the closing phenylalanine or tryptophan. D genes are given only for firm matches. Size is stated for part of the rows, as once, few or many counts, or as a class when the clone is expanded.

.,TRBJ2-1,TRBV24-1,.,CATSDAGGAGGFYNEQFF,TGTGCCACCAGTGATGCCGGGGGGGCAGGGGGGTTCTACAATGAGCAGTTCTTC
few,TRBJ1-2,TRBV3-1,TRBD1,CASSQVPGTGAYGYTF,TGTGCCAGCAGCCAAGTCCCCGGGACAGGAGCATATGGCTACACCTTC
few,TRBJ2-5,TRBV15,.,CATAEGGSQETQYF,TGTGCCACCGCAGAAGGGGGTTCTCAAGAGACCCAGTACTTC
.,TRBJ1-4,TRBV7-9,.,CASSLAGRGEDEKLFF,TGTGCCAGCAGCTTAGCGGGGAGGGGAGAAGATGAAAAACTGTTTTTT
.,TRBJ2-7,TRBV24-1,.,CATSVTAGEQYF,TGTGCCACCAGTGTGACAGCCGGCGAGCAGTACTTC
.,TRBJ2-4,TRBV9,.,CASSATGNGDIQYF,TGTGCCAGCAGCGCTACAGGGAATGGGGACATTCAGTACTTC
.,TRBJ2-4,TRBV5-1,.,CASSSPPGQNIQYF,TGCGCCAGCAGCTCACCCCCGGGACAAAACATTCAGTACTTC
.,TRBJ2-7,TRBV20-1,.,CSASGISPSEQYF,TGCAGTGCTAGTGGGATCTCCCCTAGCGAGCAGTACTTC
.,TRBJ2-7,TRBV28,.,CASSSNTLGKQDYEQYF,TGTGCCAGCAGTTCAAACACCCTGGGGAAGCAAGACTACGAGCAGTACTTC
once,TRBJ2-1,TRBV6-2/TRBV6-3,TRBD2,CASSQPSGGANSYNEQFF,TGTGCCAGCAGTCAACCTAGCGGGGGGGCGAACTCCTACAATGAGCAGTTCTTC
.,TRBJ2-1,TRBV7-9,.,CASSLIPDNEQFF,TGTGCCAGCAGCTTGATCCCCGACAATGAGCAGTTCTTC
once,TRBJ2-5,TRBV7-9,TRBD2,CASSRSGGDQETQYF,TGTGCCAGCAGCCGTAGCGGGGGGGACCAAGAGACCCAGTACTTC
many,TRBJ2-7,TRBV6-1,.,CASDSGTGHYEQYF,TGTGCCAGCGATTCCGGGACGGGACACTACGAGCAGTACTTC
once,TRBJ1-1,TRBV6-2/TRBV6-3,.,CASSYSGLGTEAFF,TGTGCCAGCAGTTACTCGGGTCTGGGAACTGAAGCTTTCTTT
.,TRBJ2-1,TRBV6-6,.,CASTFMGGPWNEQFF,TGTGCCAGCACCTTTATGGGGGGGCCATGGAATGAGCAGTTCTTC
.,TRBJ1-4,TRBV16,TRBD1,CASSQLDRKSEKLFF,TGTGCCAGCAGCCAACTGGACAGGAAATCAGAAAAACTGTTTTTT
.,TRBJ2-7,TRBV28,.,CASSSRYSSYEQYF,TGTGCCAGCAGTTCTCGCTACAGCTCCTACGAGCAGTACTTC
.,TRBJ2-5,TRBV2,.,CASNDRQETQYF,TGTGCCAGCAACGACCGACAAGAGACCCAGTACTTC
few,TRBJ2-3,TRBV5-1,.,CASSMGGAIDTQYF,TGCGCCAGCAGCATGGGGGGGGCGATAGATACGCAGTATTTT
many,TRBJ2-1,TRBV4-1,TRBD1,CASSPRQGAYNEQFF,TGCGCCAGCAGCCCTCGACAGGGGGCTTACAATGAGCAGTTCTTC
.,TRBJ1-2,TRBV3-1,.,CASSQVGNSYTF,TGTGCCAGCAGCCAAGTAGGGAACAGCTACACCTTC
.,TRBJ1-1,TRBV20-1,.,CSARSGHTEAFF,TGCAGTGCTAGAAGTGGTCACACTGAAGCTTTCTTT
.,TRBJ1-2,TRBV6-5,.,CASSFDGSDSYGYTF,TGTGCCAGCAGTTTCGACGGGTCCGATTCCTATGGCTACACCTTC
few,TRBJ2-7,TRBV27,.,CASSSQGTVGEQYF,TGTGCCAGCTCCTCCCAGGGAACGGTCGGCGAGCAGTACTTC
.,TRBJ2-3,TRBV29-1,TRBD2,CSGLLGLAGGRGADTQYF,TGCAGCGGTTTGTTGGGTCTAGCGGGGGGGCGGGGCGCAGATACGCAGTATTTT
.,TRBJ1-1,TRBV10-3,.,CAISKGLVPRENTEAFF,TGTGCCATCAGTAAGGGCCTGGTGCCCCGCGAGAACACTGAAGCTTTCTTT
.,TRBJ2-5,TRBV28,TRBD1,CASRKTGQGSREQYF,TGTGCCAGCAGAAAGACGGGACAGGGGTCTCGTGAGCAGTACTTC
.,TRBJ2-2,TRBV7-2,TRBD2,CASSLRGGGYTGELFF,TGTGCCAGCAGCCTACGCGGGGGGGGCTACACCGGGGAGCTGTTTTTT